This entry is about one T cell receptor (beta chain). In this sample, this clone turned up a few times. Its cognate antigen has yet to be identified. No much larger clone exists at a distance of one base, and base qualities are not known. The protocol used for the library was the immunoSEQ multiplex PCR assay. Here the immuneACCESS table is served through TCRdb, limited to in-frame sequences with V and J called. Missing clones are a known gap in these copies; in checked studies unresolved V genes cover under half, and the rest lacks a known reason. For this sample there are over 55,000 clones; about 91% appear just once. The ten largest clonotypes hold around 3% of the sample. The data were taken from a study of T cells after somatic rescue of genetic block (dated by TCRdb to between 2020 and 2021). Background for the entire study: The study assessed how robust, over the long term, a T-cell system was when the system had developed through somatic rescue of a genetic block in T-cell development.

The CDR3 measures 15 amino acids from cysteine to phenylalanine. Only the CDR3 DNA stays, 45 bases, in frame from base 1. V gives up 1 base and J gives up 1 base, and the segment between their germline ends measures 7 bases. Reading the germline V gene gives CDR1 MDHEN and CDR2 SYDVKM. Material for sequencing was peripheral blood mononuclear cells (PBMCs). The chain links TRBV28 with TRBJ2-2; TRBD1 is a weak D gene call, 5 bases matching. The TCR was taken from a middle-aged man. This receptor carries the CDR3 CASSLFRVNTGELFF. In nucleotide form, the sequence is TGTGCCAGCAGTTTATTCAGGGTGAACACCGGGGAGCTGTTTTTT.